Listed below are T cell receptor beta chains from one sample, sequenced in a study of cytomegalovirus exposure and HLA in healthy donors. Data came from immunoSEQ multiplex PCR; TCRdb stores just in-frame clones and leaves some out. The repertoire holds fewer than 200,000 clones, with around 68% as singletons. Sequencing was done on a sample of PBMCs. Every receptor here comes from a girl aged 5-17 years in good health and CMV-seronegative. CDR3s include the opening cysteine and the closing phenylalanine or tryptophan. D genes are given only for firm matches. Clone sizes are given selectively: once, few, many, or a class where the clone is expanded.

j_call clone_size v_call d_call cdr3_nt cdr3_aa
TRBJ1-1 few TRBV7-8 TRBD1 TGTGCCAGCAGCGCGAAACGGACAGGCGCCGCTGAAGCTTTCTTT CASSAKRTGAAEAFF
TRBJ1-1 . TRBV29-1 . TGCAGCGTTGACCGACAAGGTCCCTACACTGAAGCTTTCTTT CSVDRQGPYTEAFF
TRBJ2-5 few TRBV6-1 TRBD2 TGTGCCAGCAGCGTGACTAGCGGGGGGCGGGAGACCCAGTACTTC CASSVTSGGRETQYF
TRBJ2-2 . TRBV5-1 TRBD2 TGCGCCAGCAGCTTGGGGTGGCGGGAGATGAACACCGGGGAGCTGTTTTTT CASSLGWREMNTGELFF
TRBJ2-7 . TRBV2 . TGTGCCAGCAGTGAAAGGTTGGGCAAGTCCTACGAGCAGTACTTC CASSERLGKSYEQYF
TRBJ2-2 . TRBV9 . TGTGCCAGTCAAAACAGGGGGGGCACCGGGGAGCTGTTTTTT CASQNRGGTGELFF
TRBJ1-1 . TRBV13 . TGTGCCAGCAGCTTAGGCTATGGGGGGGGAAGCACTGAAGCTTTCTTT CASSLGYGGGSTEAFF
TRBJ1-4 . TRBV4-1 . TGCGCCAGCAGCCAGAGTATACAGGCGGTGGGAAAACTGTTTTTT CASSQSIQAVGKLFF
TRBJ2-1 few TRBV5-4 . TGTGCCAGCAGCTCCGCGGGACAGCCTAGGGATGGGGGCCAGTTCTTC CASSSAGQPRDGGQFF
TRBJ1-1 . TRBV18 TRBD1 TGTGCCAGCTCCCGGGACAGCGCGATGAACACTGAAGCTTTCTTT CASSRDSAMNTEAFF
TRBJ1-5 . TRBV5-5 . TGTGCCAGCAGCTTGGATTTGAACAGGAACAATCAGCCCCAGCATTTT CASSLDLNRNNQPQHF
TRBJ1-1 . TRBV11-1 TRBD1 TGTGCCAGCAGCCTCGTAGGGACAGTGAACACTGAAGCTTTCTTT CASSLVGTVNTEAFF
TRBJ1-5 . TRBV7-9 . TGTGCCAGCACCCTAGAAGGGGGTCGCAATCAGCCCCAGCATTTT CASTLEGGRNQPQHF
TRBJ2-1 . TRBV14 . TGTGCCAGCAGCCAAGCCGGTGTAATCTCCTACAATGAGCAGTTCTTC CASSQAGVISYNEQFF
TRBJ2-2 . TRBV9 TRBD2 TGTGCCAGCAGCGGTGGGGGGGGAAACACCGGGGAGCTGTTTTTT CASSGGGGNTGELFF